This T cell receptor (beta chain) is from a study of control samples from healthy donors and cancer patients. V was clipped by 4 bases and J by 4 bases; unmatched bases: 13. The CDR3 runs 16 residues. CDR1 is SGDLS and CDR2 is YYNGEE in the germline V gene. TCRdb's copy holds only in-frame clones and misses some; the assay was immunoSEQ multiplex PCR. The sample has 170,000 or so clones; about 91% are singletons. The source is a woman in her thirties or forties in good health. The chain joins TRBV9 to TRBJ2-5; 7 bases match TRBD1. Specimen: blood. The chain's CDR3 is CASSPGSKGGGETQYF. CDR3 in DNA: TGTGCCAGCAGCCCAGGGTCTAAAGGGGGCGGAGAGACCCAGTACTTC.